This T cell receptor (beta chain) is from a study of blood T cell repertoires in COVID-19. Study in general: Acute-phase and convalescent COVID-19 samples originated in the United States, Italy and Spain. The analysed material was cDNA or gDNA that came from T cells, B-cell-depleted T cells, or PBMCs.

As handled by the study authors: Amplification from reference gene primers served as the basis for estimated nucleated cell counts. Some clones are missing from TCRdb's copy, which holds only in-frame ones; the method was immunoSEQ multiplex PCR. V, J and clone size are those of that table, while D and trimming were read from the DNA. Among 35,000 or so clones listed, roughly 80% were seen once. The CDR3 is 16 residues long. The ends were cut back, 4 bases at V and 6 bases at J, with 18 bases in the middle. Germline values: CDR1 LGHDT, CDR2 YNNKEL (reference sequence). The V and J genes are TRBV3-1 (or the pseudogene TRBV3-2) and TRBJ1-4, with a possible D match to TRBD1 (6 bases). The clonotype originates from a man older than 75 with active or convalescent COVID-19. The sample comprised peripheral blood. CDR3 sequence reads: CASSRMEQGRDEKLFF. The CDR3 bases are TGTGCCAGCAGCCGGATGGAACAGGGCAGGGATGAAAAACTGTTTTTT.